The sequence of this T cell receptor beta chain was determined in a study of memory CD4+ T cells and cytomegalovirus serostatus. Whole-study findings and limits: The CMV-associated TCR signature appears largely within the CD4+ memory repertoire. 67 of 164 known CMV-associated TCRbeta sequences appeared in CD4+ memory.

Here immunoSEQ multiplex PCR was the method, and the copy in TCRdb shows in-frame clones only, minus some. The table has just under 95,000 clones, approximately 80% seen once. The CDR3 length is 13 residues. The V end lost 1 base, the J end lost 4 bases, and 7 bases lay between the germline ends. Germline V CDR1 and CDR2: SGHVS, FQNEAQ. Single viable CD3+CD4+CD8-CD45RO+ cells were sorted as the memory CD4+ T cells. Positive selection with CD4 microbeads enriched total CD4+ T cells. A word on this clone: As yet, its antigen is unknown.

This TCR derives from an adult in good health and CMV-seropositive. The sample comprised memory CD4+ T cells from blood. The chain employs TRBV7-8 and TRBJ1-2; the D is unclear. CDR3 region: CASSLEVAYGYTF. The CDR3 DNA reads TGTGCCAGCAGCTTAGAGGTTGCCTATGGCTACACCTTC.